The 9 T cell receptor beta chains in this list originate from one sample, sequenced in a study of metastatic and nonmetastatic thyroid tumors. Among the patients, none had received any treatment before thyroid surgery. TCRdb recomputed clones from the PCR reads via MiXCR. The sample shows approximately 35,000 clones, 35% to 45% of them seen only once. Sequencing was performed on tumor tissue. Every receptor here comes from a female donor with papillary thyroid cancer or a benign thyroid nodule (not recorded which). Some clones in this sample may be carry-over from other donors' samples.

There are a few counts of this clone. The J gene is TRBJ2-1, the V gene TRBV19; 7 bases are shared with TRBD2. The J segment lost 5 bases and the V segment lost 4 bases, leaving 2 bases of the junction unmatched. CDR1 LNHDA and CDR2 SQIVND come from the germline V gene (reference sequence). The CDR3 consists of 13 residues. CDR3 amino acids: CASSRDYNNEQFF. CDR3 nucleotides: TGTGCCAGTAGTAGGGACTACAACAATGAGCAGTTCTTC.

The V call is TRBV5-1, the J call TRBJ2-7; 15 bases line up with TRBD2. The V segment lost 0 bases and the J segment 7 bases; nucleotides outside the gene matches: 5. Looked up from germline, CDR1 is SGHRS and CDR2 is YFSETQ. The CDR3 is 16 amino acids. The CDR3 sequence: CASSLEKGLAGGEQYF. The CDR3 DNA reads TGCGCCAGCAGCTTGGAAAAGGGACTAGCGGGAGGAGAGCAGTACTTC.

This clone has a handful of counts. At one end, the junction sequence differs from germline, possibly due to a read error. As DNA, the CDR3 is TGTGCCAGTAGTCAGCGGGGAGCAAACACTGAAGCTTTCTTC. Its protein is CASSQRGANTEAFF. The chain couples TRBV19 to TRBJ1-1; D unclear. Germline V gene data show CDR1 as LNHDA and CDR2 as SQIVND (reference sequence). This CDR3 has 14 amino acids.

The chain is built from TRBV28 and TRBJ1-2, with D possibly being TRBD1 (6 bases). The germline V and J ends were trimmed by 3 bases and 5 bases, with 13 bases remaining between them. Germline loops: CDR1 MDHEN, CDR2 SYDVKM. This CDR3 comprises 14 residues. The CDR3 DNA reads TGTGCCAGCAGTTTGATGGGGGGGCCTTATGGCTACACCTTC. Its translation is CASSLMGGPYGYTF.

Here the CDR3 reads CSASGLNTNTGELFF. The CDR3 DNA follows: TGCAGTGCTAGCGGGTTAAACACGAACACCGGGGAGCTGTTTTTT. This chain joins TRBV20-1 and TRBJ2-2; D is ambiguous. The CDR3 spans 15 residues. Deletions cut 3 bases from V and 0 bases from J, with 11 bases between. Looked up from germline, CDR1 is DFQATT and CDR2 is SNEGSKA (reference sequence).

V is TRBV18 and J is TRBJ2-1; 9 bases are shared with TRBD2. The CDR3 is 15 residues long. Germline V gives CDR1 KGHSH, CDR2 LQKENI. With 0 bases clipped from V and 4 bases from J, the junction kept 1 base outside the gene matches. Here the CDR3 reads CASSPPTSGYNEQFF. The CDR3 DNA follows: TGTGCCAGCTCACCACCGACTAGCGGATACAATGAGCAGTTCTTC.

V and J are TRBV9 and TRBJ2-5, with 7 bases that match TRBD2. The CDR3 is made up of 14 amino acids. CDR1 is SGDLS, CDR2 YYNGEE, per germline. J lost 7 bases, V lost 0 bases, and 6 bases had no gene match. CDR3 in amino acids: CASSVASGAGTQYF. The CDR3, as DNA: TGTGCCAGCAGCGTAGCTAGCGGAGCGGGGACCCAGTACTTC.

The chain has TRBV18 and TRBJ2-3; 15 nucleotides line up with TRBD2. CDR1 KGHSH and CDR2 LQKENI come from the germline V gene. The CDR3 consists of 17 residues. V was pared by 2 bases and J by 6 bases, with 6 bases of the junction left unmatched. The CDR3 region is CASSPRTSGRARDTQYF. The CDR3 DNA is TGTGCCAGCTCACCAAGGACTAGCGGGAGGGCCCGGGATACGCAGTATTTT.

The chain has TRBV6-2 or TRBV6-3 and TRBJ1-2; D unclear. Germline CDR1 MNHEY, CDR2 SVGEGT. There are 14 residues in the CDR3. The V and J ends lost 0 bases and 2 bases respectively, with 7 bases between them. CDR3: CASSYSAGNYGYTF. The DNA of the CDR3 is TGTGCCAGCAGTTACTCAGCGGGAAACTATGGCTACACCTTC.